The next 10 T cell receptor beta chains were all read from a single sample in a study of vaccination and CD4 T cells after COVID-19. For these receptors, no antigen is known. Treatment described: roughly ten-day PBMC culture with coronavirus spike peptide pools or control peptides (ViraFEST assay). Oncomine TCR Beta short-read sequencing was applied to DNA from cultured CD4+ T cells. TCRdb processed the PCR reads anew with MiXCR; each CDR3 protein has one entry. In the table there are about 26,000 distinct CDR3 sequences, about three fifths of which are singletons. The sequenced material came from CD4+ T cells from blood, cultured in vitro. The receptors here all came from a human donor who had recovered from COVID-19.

The DNA for the CDR3 is TGTGCCAGCAGGGACCCCCCGGAATATGGCTACACCTTC. Protein sequence: CASRDPPEYGYTF. The chain recombines TRBV6-2 or TRBV6-3 with TRBJ1-2; unclear D gene. Trimming pared 6 bases from V and 5 bases from J, leaving 13 bases between. Per the germline V gene, CDR1 is MNHEY and CDR2 is SVGEGT. The CDR3 sequence is 13 residues long.

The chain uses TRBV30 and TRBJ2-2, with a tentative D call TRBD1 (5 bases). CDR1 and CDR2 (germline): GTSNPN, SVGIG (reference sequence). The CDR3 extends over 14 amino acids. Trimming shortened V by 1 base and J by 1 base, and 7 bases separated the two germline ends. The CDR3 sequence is CAWSDRWNTGELFF. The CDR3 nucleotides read TGTGCCTGGAGTGACAGGTGGAACACCGGGGAGCTGTTTTTT.

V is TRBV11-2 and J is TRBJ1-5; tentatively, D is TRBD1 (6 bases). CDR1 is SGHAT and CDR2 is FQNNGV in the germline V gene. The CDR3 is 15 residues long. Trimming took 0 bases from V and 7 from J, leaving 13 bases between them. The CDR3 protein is CASSLDTGPGQPQHF. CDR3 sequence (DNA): TGTGCCAGCAGCTTAGACACAGGGCCGGGACAGCCCCAGCATTTT.

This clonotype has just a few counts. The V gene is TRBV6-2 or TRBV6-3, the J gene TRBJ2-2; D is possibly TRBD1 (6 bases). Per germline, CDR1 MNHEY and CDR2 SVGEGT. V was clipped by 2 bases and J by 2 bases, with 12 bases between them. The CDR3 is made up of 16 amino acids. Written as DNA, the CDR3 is TGTGCCAGCAGTTACGGTCAGGGGCCAAACACCGGGGAGCTGTTTTTT. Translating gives CASSYGQGPNTGELFF.

CDR3 in DNA: TGTGCCAGCAGTTATGAACTAGCGGGAGGGCGGGATGAGCAGTTCTTC. Translating gives CASSYELAGGRDEQFF. The chain couples TRBV12-3 or TRBV12-4 to TRBJ2-1; 13 nucleotides line up with TRBD2. CDR3 length: 16 residues. J lost 8 bases, V lost 4 bases, and 8 bases had no gene match.

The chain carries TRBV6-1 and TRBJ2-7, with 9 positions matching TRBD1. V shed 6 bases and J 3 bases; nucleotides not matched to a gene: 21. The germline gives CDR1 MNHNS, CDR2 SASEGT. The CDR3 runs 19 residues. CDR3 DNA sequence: TGTGCCAGCAGCACTAACAGGGGGCGAAGCAAGGGGGCTCTCTACGAGCAGTACTTC. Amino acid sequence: CASSTNRGRSKGALYEQYF.

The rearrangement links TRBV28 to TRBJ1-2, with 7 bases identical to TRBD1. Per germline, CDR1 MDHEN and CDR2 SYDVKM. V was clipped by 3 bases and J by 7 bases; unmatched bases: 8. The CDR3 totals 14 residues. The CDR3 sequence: CASSFLGNRGGYTF. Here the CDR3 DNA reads TGTGCCAGCAGTTTTCTGGGAAACAGGGGTGGCTACACCTTC.

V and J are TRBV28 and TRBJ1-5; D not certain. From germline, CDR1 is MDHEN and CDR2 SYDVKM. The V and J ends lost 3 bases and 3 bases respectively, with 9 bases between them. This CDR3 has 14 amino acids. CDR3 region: CASSFSGYNQPQHF. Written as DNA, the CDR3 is TGTGCCAGCAGTTTTTCGGGGTACAATCAGCCCCAGCATTTT. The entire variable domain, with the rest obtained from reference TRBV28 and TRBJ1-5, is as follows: DVKVTQSSRYLVKRTGEKVFLECVQDMDHENMFWYRQDPGLGLRLIYFSYDVKMKEKGDIPEGYSVSREKKERFSLILESASTNQTSMYLCASSFSGYNQPQHFGDGTRLSIL.

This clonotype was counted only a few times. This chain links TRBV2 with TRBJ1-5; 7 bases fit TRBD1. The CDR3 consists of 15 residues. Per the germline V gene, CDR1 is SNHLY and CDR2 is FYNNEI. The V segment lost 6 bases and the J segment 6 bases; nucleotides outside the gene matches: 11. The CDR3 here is CASRVGGGEIQPQHF. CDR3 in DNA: TGTGCCAGCAGAGTCGGAGGGGGCGAGATTCAGCCCCAGCATTTT.

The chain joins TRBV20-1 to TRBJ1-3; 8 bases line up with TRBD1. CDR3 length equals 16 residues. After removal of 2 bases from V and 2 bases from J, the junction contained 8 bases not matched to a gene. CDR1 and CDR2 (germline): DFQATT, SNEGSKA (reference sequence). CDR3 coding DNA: TGCAGTGCTAGATATTTGGGACAGGAGGCTGGAAACACCATATATTTT. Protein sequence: CSARYLGQEAGNTIYF.